The clone carrying this TCR beta chain occurred a few times. Its specificity is not known. This record comes from a study of T-cell reconstitution after alpha-beta-depleted transplantation in children. Study-wide results and caveats: It was surviving recipient T cells and thymic progenitors that gave some patients high TCRbeta diversity at day 60. It was newly produced T cells that mostly accounted for T-cell counts and diversity one year after transplant. Reportedly, roughly two months post-transplant, alpha-beta T cells arose from several hundred expanded graft clones.

Researchers prepared the TCRbeta library using unique molecular identifiers, the study reports. TCRdb ran MiXCR on the PCR reads and lists one entry per CDR3 protein. The sample lists hundreds of thousands of distinct CDR3 sequences, roughly a tenth seen once, with 28% in the top ten. The receptor's source is a child less than two years old with acute myeloid leukemia, due to receive a stem cell transplant. The sample in question was PBMCs, obtained before TCRalphabeta/CD19-depleted stem cell transplant.

The CDR3: CSAADSYGYTF. CDR3 sequence (DNA): TGCAGTGCCGCCGACAGCTATGGCTACACCTTC. The chain has TRBV20-1 and TRBJ1-2; tentative D call: TRBD1 (5 bases). There are 11 residues in the CDR3. Trimming shortened V by 6 bases and J by 4 bases, and 9 bases separated the two germline ends. The germline V gene has CDR1 DFQATT and CDR2 SNEGSKA (reference sequence).